Below are 8 T cell receptor beta chains sequenced from a single sample in a study of T cells in Graves' hyperthyroidism and ophthalmopathy. TCR beta CDR3 region amplification was performed from RNA transcripts. Using the HTBI primer set, a first-round RT-PCR was run on the TCR CDR3. TCRdb analysed the multiplex PCR reads with MiXCR anew, one entry per CDR3 protein. Among about 720,000 distinct CDR3 sequences, 16% were seen once, and the ten largest hold around 7.7%. The sequencing input was blood. The receptors come from a man aged 18 to 29 with Graves' hyperthyroidism.

This clonotype was detected many times. The chain recombines TRBV12-3 or TRBV12-4 with TRBJ1-5; 12 bases map to TRBD1. CDR3 length: 20 amino acids. The junction had 14 bases not matched to a gene; V was cut back by 3 bases and J by 2 bases. As DNA, the CDR3 is TGTGCCAGCAGTTTCCGCTCCGGGACAGGGGGCGCATTAGGCAATCAGCCCCAGCATTTT. Protein: CASSFRSGTGGALGNQPQHF.

V and J are TRBV3-1 and TRBJ2-1, with 12 bases matching TRBD2. CDR1 and CDR2 from the germline V gene are LGHDT and YNNKEL (reference sequence). This CDR3 is built from 19 residues. Losses at the gene ends were 4 bases for V and 2 bases for J; bases not matched to a gene: 12. CDR3 DNA sequence: TGTGCCAGCAGCCTCAAGATGGGACTAGCGGGCAAGACCTACAATGAGCAGTTCTTC. Translation gives CASSLKMGLAGKTYNEQFF.

In this sample, this clonotype turned up many times. The chain joins TRBV11-3 to TRBJ2-7; D may match TRBD1 or TRBD2 (6 bases each). The germline V gene has CDR1 SGHNT and CDR2 YENEEA. V was shortened by 7 bases and J by 3 bases, with 28 bases between the two germline ends. The CDR3 length is 18 residues. The CDR3 sequence is CASTFQMGARDSFYEQYF. The CDR3, as DNA: TGTGCCAGCACATTCCAGATGGGGGCCCGGGACTCGTTCTACGAGCAGTACTTC. Full variable domain (outside the CDR3, taken from reference TRBV11-3 and TRBJ2-7): EAGVVQSPRYKIIEKKQPVAFWCNPISGHNTLYWYLQNLGQGPELLIRYENEEAVDDSQLPKDRFSAERLKGVDSTLKIQPAELGDSAVYLCASTFQMGARDSFYEQYFGPGTRLTVT.

This clonotype was observed at least ten times. The chain is built from TRBV2 and TRBJ1-5; 7 bases match TRBD1. Germline CDR1 reads SNHLY; CDR2 reads FYNNEI. CDR3 size: 15 residues. The V segment lost 0 bases and the J segment 10 bases; nucleotides outside the gene matches: 9. CDR3 nucleotide sequence: TGTGCCAGCAGTGAAGCGCTGGGACAGTCGGTTCCCCAGCATTTT. Its protein product is CASSEALGQSVPQHF. Filled out from reference TRBV2 and TRBJ1-5, the complete variable domain reads EPEVTQTPSHQVTQMGQEVILRCVPISNHLYFYWYRQILGQKVEFLVSFYNNEISEKSEIFDDQFSVERPDGSNFTLKIRSTKLEDSAMYFCASSEALGQSVPQHFGDGTRLSIL.

This clonotype was found many times. This sequence joins TRBV20-1 and TRBJ2-3, with D possibly TRBD2 on 5 matching bases. V lost 6 bases to trimming and J lost 1 base, with 23 bases between them. CDR3 length: 17 amino acids. Germline CDR1 is DFQATT and CDR2 is SNEGSKA (reference sequence). The CDR3, as DNA: TGCAGTGCCCCCCCGGACTCACGATCCACCCGCACAGATACGCAGTATTTT. Amino acids: CSAPPDSRSTRTDTQYF.

This clonotype has ten or more counts. The rearrangement uses TRBV30 and TRBJ1-5; a possible D gene is TRBD1 (5 bases). This CDR3 is built from 16 residues. Trimming cost V 0 bases and J 1 base, with 13 bases left between them. The germline gives CDR1 GTSNPN, CDR2 SVGIG (reference sequence). CDR3 sequence: CAWSVRAGVSNQPQHF. Written as DNA, the CDR3 is TGTGCCTGGAGTGTAAGAGCGGGGGTAAGCAATCAGCCCCAGCATTTT.

The genes are TRBV5-1 and TRBJ2-7, with 9 bases that match TRBD1. There are 17 residues in the CDR3. The germline gives CDR1 SGHRS, CDR2 YFSETQ. V lost 7 bases to trimming and J lost 0 bases; unmatched junction nucleotides: 14. This CDR3 reads CASGLFSSTGGSYEQYF. CDR3 DNA sequence: TGCGCCAGCGGTCTGTTTTCGTCGACAGGGGGCTCCTACGAGCAGTACTTC.

This clonotype came up many times. The V and J genes are TRBV6-1 and TRBJ2-1; 10 bases are a match to TRBD1. The CDR3 extends over 16 amino acids. CDR1 MNHNS and CDR2 SASEGT come from the germline V gene. Germline trimming cut 6 bases from V and 4 bases from J; bases unmatched to any gene: 9. CDR3 loop: CASRVRGQGMYNEQFF. DNA of the CDR3: TGTGCCAGCAGGGTTCGGGGACAGGGGATGTACAATGAGCAGTTCTTC.